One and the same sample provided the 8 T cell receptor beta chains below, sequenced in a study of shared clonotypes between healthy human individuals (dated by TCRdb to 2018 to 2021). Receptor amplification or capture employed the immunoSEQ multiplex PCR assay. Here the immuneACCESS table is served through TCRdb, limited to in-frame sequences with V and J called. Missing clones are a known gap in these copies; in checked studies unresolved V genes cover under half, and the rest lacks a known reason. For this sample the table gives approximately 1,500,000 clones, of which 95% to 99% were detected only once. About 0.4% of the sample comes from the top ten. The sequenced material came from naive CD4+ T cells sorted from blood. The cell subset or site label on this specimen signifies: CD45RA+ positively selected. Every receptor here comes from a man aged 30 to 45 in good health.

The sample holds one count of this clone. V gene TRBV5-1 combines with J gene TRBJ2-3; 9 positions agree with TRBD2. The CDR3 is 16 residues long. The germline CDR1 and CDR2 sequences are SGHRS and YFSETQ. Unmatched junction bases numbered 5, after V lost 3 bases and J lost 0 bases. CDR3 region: CASSSGTSLSTDTQYF. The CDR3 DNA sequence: TGCGCCAGCAGCTCAGGGACTAGCCTGAGCACAGATACGCAGTATTTT.

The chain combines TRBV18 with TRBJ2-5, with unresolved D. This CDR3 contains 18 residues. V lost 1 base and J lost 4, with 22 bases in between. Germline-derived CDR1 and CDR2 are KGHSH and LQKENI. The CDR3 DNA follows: TGTGCCAGCTCACCACAATTTTCAGGCGAATCACCTAGAGAGACCCAGTACTTC. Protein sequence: CASSPQFSGESPRETQYF. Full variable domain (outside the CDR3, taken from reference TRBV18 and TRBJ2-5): NAGVMQNPRHLVRRRGQEARLRCSPMKGHSHVYWYRQLPEEGLKFMVYLQKENIIDESGMPKERFSAEFPKEGPSILRIQQVVRGDSAAYFCASSPQFSGESPRETQYFGPGTRLLVL.

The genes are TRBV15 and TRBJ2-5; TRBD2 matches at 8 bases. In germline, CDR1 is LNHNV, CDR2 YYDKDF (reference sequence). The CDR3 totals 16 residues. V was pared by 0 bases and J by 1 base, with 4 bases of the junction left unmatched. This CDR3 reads CATSRDVRGGQETQYF. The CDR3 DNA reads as TGTGCCACCAGCAGAGATGTCCGGGGGGGCCAAGAGACCCAGTACTTC.

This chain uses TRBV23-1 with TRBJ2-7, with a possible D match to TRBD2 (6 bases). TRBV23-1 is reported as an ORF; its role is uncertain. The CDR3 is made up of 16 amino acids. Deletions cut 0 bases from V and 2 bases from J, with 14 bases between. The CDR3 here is CASSQSGGASPYEQYF. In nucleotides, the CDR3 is TGCGCCAGCAGTCAATCGGGAGGTGCGAGCCCCTACGAGCAGTACTTC.

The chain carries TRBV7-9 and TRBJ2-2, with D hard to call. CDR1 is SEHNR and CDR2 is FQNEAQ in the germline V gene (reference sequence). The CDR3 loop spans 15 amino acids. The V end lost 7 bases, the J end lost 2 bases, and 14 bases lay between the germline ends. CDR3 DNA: TGTGCCAGCACCCCGTTAAGAATTAACACCGGGGAGCTGTTTTTT. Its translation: CASTPLRINTGELFF.

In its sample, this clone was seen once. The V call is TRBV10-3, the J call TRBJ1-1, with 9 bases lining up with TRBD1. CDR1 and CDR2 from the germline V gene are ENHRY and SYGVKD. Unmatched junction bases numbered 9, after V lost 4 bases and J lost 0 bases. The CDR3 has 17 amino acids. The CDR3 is CAISATGGRGMNTEAFF. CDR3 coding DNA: TGTGCCATCAGTGCCACAGGGGGCCGGGGCATGAACACTGAAGCTTTCTTT.

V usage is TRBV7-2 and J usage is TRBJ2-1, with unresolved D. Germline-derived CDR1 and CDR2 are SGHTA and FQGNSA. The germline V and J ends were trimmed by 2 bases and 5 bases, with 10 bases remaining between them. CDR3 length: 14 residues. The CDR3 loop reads CASSLWGPHNEQFF. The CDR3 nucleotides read TGTGCCAGCAGCTTATGGGGTCCCCACAATGAGCAGTTCTTC.

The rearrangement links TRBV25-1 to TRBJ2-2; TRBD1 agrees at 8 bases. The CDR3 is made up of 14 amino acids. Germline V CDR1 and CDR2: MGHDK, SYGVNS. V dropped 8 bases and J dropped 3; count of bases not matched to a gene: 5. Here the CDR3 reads CASALTGDTGELFF. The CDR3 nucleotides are TGTGCCAGCGCCCTGACAGGGGACACCGGGGAGCTGTTTTTT. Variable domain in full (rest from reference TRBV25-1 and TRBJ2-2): EADIYQTPRYLVIGTGKKITLECSQTMGHDKMYWYQQDPGMELHLIHYSYGVNSTEKGDLSSESTVSRIRTEHFPLTLESARPSHTSQYLCASALTGDTGELFFGEGSRLTVL.